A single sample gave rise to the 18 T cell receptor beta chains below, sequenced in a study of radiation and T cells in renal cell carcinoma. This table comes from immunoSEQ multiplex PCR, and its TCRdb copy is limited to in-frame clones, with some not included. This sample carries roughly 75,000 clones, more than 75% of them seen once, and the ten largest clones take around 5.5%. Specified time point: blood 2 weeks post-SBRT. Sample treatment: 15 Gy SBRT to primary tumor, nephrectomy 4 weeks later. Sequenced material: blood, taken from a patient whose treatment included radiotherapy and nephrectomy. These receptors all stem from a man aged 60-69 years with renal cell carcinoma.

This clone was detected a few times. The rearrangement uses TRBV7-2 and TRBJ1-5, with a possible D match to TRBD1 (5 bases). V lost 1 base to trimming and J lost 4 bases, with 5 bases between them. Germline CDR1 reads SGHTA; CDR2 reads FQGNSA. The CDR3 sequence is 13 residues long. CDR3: CASSLDRNQPQHF. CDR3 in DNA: TGTGCCAGCAGCTTAGACAGGAATCAGCCCCAGCATTTT.

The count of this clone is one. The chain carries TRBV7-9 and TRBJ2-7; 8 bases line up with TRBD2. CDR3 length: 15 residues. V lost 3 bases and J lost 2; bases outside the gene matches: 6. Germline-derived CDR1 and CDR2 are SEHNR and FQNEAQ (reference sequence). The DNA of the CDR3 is TGTGCCAGCAGCTTTGTGGCGGGAGGCACCTACGAGCAGTACTTC. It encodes CASSFVAGGTYEQYF.

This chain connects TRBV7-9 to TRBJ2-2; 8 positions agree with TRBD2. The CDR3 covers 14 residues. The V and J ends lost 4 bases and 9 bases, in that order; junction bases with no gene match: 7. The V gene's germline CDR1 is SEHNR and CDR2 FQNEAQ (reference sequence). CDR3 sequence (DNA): TGTGCCAGCAGCTCAGAGCGGGAGAGCCGGGAGCTGTTTTTT. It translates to CASSSERESRELFF.

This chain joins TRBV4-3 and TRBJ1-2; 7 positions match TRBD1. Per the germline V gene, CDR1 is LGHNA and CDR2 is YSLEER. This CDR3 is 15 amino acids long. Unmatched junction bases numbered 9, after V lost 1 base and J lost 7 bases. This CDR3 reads CASSQGGQYPIGYTF. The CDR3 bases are TGCGCCAGCAGCCAAGGGGGACAGTACCCCATTGGCTACACCTTC.

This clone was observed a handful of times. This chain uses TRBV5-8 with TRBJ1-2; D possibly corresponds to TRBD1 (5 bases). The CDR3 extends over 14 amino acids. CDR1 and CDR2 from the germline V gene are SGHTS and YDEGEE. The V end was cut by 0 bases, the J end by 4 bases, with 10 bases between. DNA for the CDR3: TGTGCCAGCAGCTTGGGATGGGGGATCTATGGCTACACCTTC. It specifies CASSLGWGIYGYTF.

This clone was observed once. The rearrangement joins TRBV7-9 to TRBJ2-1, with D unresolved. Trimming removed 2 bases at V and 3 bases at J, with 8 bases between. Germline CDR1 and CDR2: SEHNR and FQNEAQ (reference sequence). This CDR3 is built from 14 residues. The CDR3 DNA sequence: TGTGCCAGCAGCTTAACGCGGATCTACAATGAGCAGTTCTTC. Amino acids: CASSLTRIYNEQFF.

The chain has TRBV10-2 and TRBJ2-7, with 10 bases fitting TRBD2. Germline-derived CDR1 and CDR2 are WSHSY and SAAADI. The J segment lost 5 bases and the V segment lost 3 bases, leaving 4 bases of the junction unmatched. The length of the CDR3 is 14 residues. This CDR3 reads CASSELAGWHEQYF. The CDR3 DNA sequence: TGCGCCAGCAGTGAACTAGCGGGATGGCACGAGCAGTACTTC.

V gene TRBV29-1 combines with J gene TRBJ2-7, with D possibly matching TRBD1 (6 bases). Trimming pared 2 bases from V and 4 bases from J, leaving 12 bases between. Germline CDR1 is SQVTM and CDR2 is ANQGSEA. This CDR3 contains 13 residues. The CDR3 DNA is TGCAGCGTTGAACGGGACAACACTTACGAGCAGTACTTC. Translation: CSVERDNTYEQYF.

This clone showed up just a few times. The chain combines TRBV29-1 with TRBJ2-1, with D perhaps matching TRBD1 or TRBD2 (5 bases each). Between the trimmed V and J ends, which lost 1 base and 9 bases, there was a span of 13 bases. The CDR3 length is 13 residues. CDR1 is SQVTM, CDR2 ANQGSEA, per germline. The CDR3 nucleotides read TGCAGCGTTGAAGGGCAGGTGGGACGTGAGCAGTTCTTC. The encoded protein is CSVEGQVGREQFF.

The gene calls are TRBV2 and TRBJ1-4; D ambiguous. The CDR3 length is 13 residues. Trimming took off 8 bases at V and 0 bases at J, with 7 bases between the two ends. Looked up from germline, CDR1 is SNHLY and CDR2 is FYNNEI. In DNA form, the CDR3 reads TGTGCCAGCGTAGTGACAACTAATGAAAAACTGTTTTTT. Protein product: CASVVTTNEKLFF.

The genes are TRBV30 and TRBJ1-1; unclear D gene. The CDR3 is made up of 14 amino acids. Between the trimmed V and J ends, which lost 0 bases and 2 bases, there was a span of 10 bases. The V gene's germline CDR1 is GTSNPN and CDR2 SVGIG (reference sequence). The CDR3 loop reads CAWSVQQFNTEAFF. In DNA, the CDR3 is TGTGCCTGGAGTGTACAACAGTTCAACACTGAAGCTTTCTTT. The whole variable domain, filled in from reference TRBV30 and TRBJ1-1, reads SQTIHQWPATLVQPVGSPLSLECTVEGTSNPNLYWYRQAAGRGLQLLFYSVGIGQISSEVPQNLSASRPQDRQFILSSKKLLLSDSGFYLCAWSVQQFNTEAFFGQGTRLTVV.

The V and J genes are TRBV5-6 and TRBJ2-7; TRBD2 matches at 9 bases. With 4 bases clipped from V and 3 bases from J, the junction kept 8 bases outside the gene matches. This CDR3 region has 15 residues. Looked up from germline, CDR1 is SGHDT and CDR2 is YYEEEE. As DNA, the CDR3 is TGTGCCAGCAGCCGGATCCTAGCGGGAAACTACGAGCAGTACTTC. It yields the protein CASSRILAGNYEQYF.

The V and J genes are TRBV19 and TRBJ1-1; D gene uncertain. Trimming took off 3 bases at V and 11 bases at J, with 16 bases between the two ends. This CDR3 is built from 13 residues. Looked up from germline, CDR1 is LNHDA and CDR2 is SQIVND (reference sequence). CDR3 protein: CASSIVADGEAFF. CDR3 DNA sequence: TGTGCCAGTAGTATCGTGGCCGATGGTGAGGCTTTCTTT.

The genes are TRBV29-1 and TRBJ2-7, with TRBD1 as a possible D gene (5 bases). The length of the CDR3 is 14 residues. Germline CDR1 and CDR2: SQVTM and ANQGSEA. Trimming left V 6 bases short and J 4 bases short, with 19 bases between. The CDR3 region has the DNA TGCAGCGTGCTTAACTCGCGACAGAGGTACGAGCAGTACTTC. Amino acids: CSVLNSRQRYEQYF.

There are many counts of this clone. As DNA, the CDR3 is TGTGCCACAGGAGAGGACAGTGAAGCTTTCTTT. Translated, it gives CATGEDSEAFF. The chain has TRBV15 and TRBJ1-1; tentatively, D is TRBD1 (6 bases). V lost 9 bases and J lost 7, with 12 bases in between. Germline-derived CDR1 and CDR2 are LNHNV and YYDKDF (reference sequence). The CDR3 sequence is 11 residues long.

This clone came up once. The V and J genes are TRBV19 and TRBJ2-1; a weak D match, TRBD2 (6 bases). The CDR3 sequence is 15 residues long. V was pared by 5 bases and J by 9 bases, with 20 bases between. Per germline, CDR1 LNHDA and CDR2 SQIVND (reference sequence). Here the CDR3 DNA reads TGTGCCAGTAGTGCCCCCCGTAACGGGAGTAGTGAGCAGTTCTTC. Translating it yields CASSAPRNGSSEQFF.

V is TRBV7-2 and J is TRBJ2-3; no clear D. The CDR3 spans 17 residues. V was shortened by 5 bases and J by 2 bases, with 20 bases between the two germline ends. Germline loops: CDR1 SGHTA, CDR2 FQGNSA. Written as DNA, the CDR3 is TGTGCCAGCAGCGGAAGGTGGACCCGGAGACCCACAGATACGCAGTATTTT. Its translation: CASSGRWTRRPTDTQYF. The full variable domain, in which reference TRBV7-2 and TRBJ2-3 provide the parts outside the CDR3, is GAGVSQSPSNKVTEKGKDVELRCDPISGHTALYWYRQSLGQGLEFLIYFQGNSAPDKSGLPSDRFSAERTGGSVSTLTIQRTQQEDSAVYLCASSGRWTRRPTDTQYFGPGTRLTVL.

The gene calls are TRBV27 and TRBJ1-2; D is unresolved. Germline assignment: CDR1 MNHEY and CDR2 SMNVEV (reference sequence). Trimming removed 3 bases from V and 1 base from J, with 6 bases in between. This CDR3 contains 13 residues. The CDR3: CASSLSVNYGYTF. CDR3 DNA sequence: TGTGCCAGCAGTTTGTCGGTTAACTATGGCTACACCTTC.